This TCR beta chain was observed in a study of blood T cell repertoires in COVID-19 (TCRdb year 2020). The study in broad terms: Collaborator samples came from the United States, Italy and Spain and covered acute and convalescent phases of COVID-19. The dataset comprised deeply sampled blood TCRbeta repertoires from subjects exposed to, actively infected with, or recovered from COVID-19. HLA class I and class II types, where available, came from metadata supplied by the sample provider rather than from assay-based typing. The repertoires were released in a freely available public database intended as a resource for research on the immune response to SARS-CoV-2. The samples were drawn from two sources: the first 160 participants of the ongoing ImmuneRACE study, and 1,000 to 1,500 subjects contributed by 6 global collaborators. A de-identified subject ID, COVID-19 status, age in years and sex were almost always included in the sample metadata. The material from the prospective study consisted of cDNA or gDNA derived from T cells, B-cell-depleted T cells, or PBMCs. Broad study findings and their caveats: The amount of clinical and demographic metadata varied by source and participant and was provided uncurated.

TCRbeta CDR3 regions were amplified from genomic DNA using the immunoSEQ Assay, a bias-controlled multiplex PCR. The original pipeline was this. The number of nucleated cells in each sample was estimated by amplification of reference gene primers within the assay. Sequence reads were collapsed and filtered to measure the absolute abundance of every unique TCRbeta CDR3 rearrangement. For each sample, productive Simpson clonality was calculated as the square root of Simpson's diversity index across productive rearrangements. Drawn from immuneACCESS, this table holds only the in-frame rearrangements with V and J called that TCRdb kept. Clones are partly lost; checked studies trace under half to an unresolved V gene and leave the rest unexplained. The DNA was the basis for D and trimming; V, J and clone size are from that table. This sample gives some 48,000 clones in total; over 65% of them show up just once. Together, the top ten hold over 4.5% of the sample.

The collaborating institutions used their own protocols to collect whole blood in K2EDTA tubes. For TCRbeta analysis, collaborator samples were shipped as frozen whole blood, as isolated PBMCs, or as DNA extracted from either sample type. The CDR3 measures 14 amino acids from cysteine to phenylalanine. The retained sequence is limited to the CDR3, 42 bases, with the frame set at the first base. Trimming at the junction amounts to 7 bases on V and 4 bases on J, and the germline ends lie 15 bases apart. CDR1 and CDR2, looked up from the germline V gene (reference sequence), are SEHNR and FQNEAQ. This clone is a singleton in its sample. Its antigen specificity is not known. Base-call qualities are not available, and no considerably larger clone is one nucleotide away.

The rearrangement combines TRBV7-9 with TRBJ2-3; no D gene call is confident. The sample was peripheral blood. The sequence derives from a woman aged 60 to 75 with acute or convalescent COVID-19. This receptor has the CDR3 CASTPNPGPDTQYF. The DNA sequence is TGTGCCAGCACCCCGAACCCTGGGCCAGATACGCAGTATTTT.